The entry that follows covers one T cell receptor (beta chain) sequence. As yet, its antigen is unknown. The sample comes from a study of PD-1 blockade in classical Hodgkin lymphoma. Time point in this sample: cycle 4 day 1 (C4D1), after more than five weeks of nivolumab. Every patient relapsed after autologous stem cell transplantation, and brentuximab vedotin exposure varied. Study observations and caveats: Anyone who began nivolumab under 1 year after ASCT was excluded.

The method was immunoSEQ multiplex PCR; TCRdb's version includes in-frame clones alone and lacks a portion of them. Of 100,000 or so clones in the sample, about nine tenths are singletons; the top ten hold roughly 20%. The CDR3 length is 13 residues. Germline assignment: CDR1 SNHLY and CDR2 FYNNEI. V was clipped by 7 bases and J by 3 bases, with 11 bases between them. Here the sequenced sample was peripheral blood mononuclear cells (PBMCs), taken before the fourth cycle of nivolumab. The receptor was isolated from a human donor with classical Hodgkin lymphoma. The chain couples TRBV2 to TRBJ2-3, with D possibly called TRBD1 or TRBD2 (6 bases each). CDR3 region: CASIRGRTDTQYF. The DNA of the CDR3 is TGTGCCAGCATTCGGGGGCGAACAGATACGCAGTATTTT.